A single sample gave rise to the 12 T cell receptor beta chains below, sequenced in a study of OX40 agonist ivuxolimab in advanced cancers. Data came from immunoSEQ multiplex PCR; TCRdb stores just in-frame clones and leaves some out. Seen here are over 55,000 clones, 86% observed once, and the top ten hold almost 4%. The sequences come from CD4+ or CD8+ T cells sorted from blood, collected in a trial of the OX40 agonist ivuxolimab. Source of these receptors: an adult with an advanced solid tumor such as melanoma, head and neck, liver or kidney cancer.

V and J are TRBV28 and TRBJ2-5, with 9 bases matching TRBD2. In germline, CDR1 is MDHEN, CDR2 SYDVKM. V lost 7 bases and J lost 5; bases outside the gene matches: 11. The CDR3 has 15 residues. The CDR3 protein is CASINSGGPEETQYF. CDR3 bases: TGTGCCAGCATTAATAGCGGGGGACCCGAGGAGACCCAGTACTTC.

The chain combines TRBV5-1 with TRBJ2-3; no clear D gene. Per the germline V gene, CDR1 is SGHRS and CDR2 is YFSETQ. V lost 1 base and J lost 6, with 9 bases in between. CDR3 length equals 13 residues. The CDR3 DNA reads TGCGCCAGCAGCTTGAGGCTGACTGATACGCAGTATTTT. Its translation is CASSLRLTDTQYF.

The chain employs TRBV7-9 and TRBJ2-2; 11 positions agree with TRBD1. V shed 5 bases and J 9 bases; nucleotides not matched to a gene: 11. The CDR3 has 16 residues. Germline CDR1 SEHNR, CDR2 FQNEAQ (reference sequence). In DNA, the CDR3 is TGTGCCAGCAGCCCTCGGACAGGGGGCCGACGGAGGGAGCTGTTTTTT. Translation gives CASSPRTGGRRRELFF.

The gene calls are TRBV19 and TRBJ2-5, with 9 nucleotides matching TRBD1. J gave up 5 bases and V 6 bases, and 7 bases lay outside the gene matches. Germline CDR1 is LNHDA and CDR2 is SQIVND (reference sequence). The CDR3 has 14 amino acids. The CDR3 spells CASSSQGAAETQYF. DNA of the CDR3: TGTGCCAGTAGCTCACAGGGGGCGGCTGAGACCCAGTACTTC.

The sample holds one count of this clone. The chain uses TRBV9 and TRBJ2-5; 8 nucleotides agree with TRBD1. This CDR3 is 14 amino acids long. The germline CDR1 and CDR2 sequences are SGDLS and YYNGEE. Trimming removed 0 bases from V and 4 bases from J; junction bases left unmatched: 2. CDR3 in amino acids: CASSVAGQGETQYF. The DNA for the CDR3 is TGTGCCAGCAGCGTAGCAGGACAGGGAGAGACCCAGTACTTC.

This clone was recorded once. This chain uses TRBV7-2 with TRBJ1-2, with D possibly being TRBD1 (6 bases). The CDR3 loop spans 13 amino acids. Germline values: CDR1 SGHTA, CDR2 FQGNSA. V was trimmed by 5 bases and J by 5 bases, leaving 12 bases between them. The CDR3 DNA is TGTGCCAGCAGCCCTGGACAGATATATGGCTACACCTTC. As protein: CASSPGQIYGYTF.

The V gene is TRBV9, the J gene TRBJ1-1; D is unresolved. The CDR3 covers 15 residues. The V and J ends lost 5 bases and 0 bases respectively, with 14 bases between them. Germline V gene data show CDR1 as SGDLS and CDR2 as YYNGEE. The CDR3 nucleotides read TGTGCCAGCAGTCCCCTTGGCAGCATGAACACTGAAGCTTTCTTT. Its translation: CASSPLGSMNTEAFF.

The chain recombines TRBV5-4 with TRBJ2-1, with a tentative D call TRBD1 (5 bases). CDR1 is SGHNT, CDR2 YYREEE, per germline (reference sequence). This CDR3 has 16 amino acids. Trimming removed 3 bases at V and 6 bases at J, with 19 bases between. The CDR3, as DNA: TGTGCCAGCAGCTCTGGGGCAGGTAAGGGTGGCAATGAGCAGTTCTTC. Encoded protein: CASSSGAGKGGNEQFF.

V and J are TRBV15 and TRBJ1-4, with D possibly matching TRBD1 (5 bases). The CDR3 length is 16 residues. The germline V and J ends were trimmed by 5 bases and 0 bases, with 13 bases remaining between them. Germline CDR1 LNHNV, CDR2 YYDKDF (reference sequence). The CDR3 protein is CATSRSGGATNEKLFF. CDR3 coding DNA: TGTGCCACCAGCCGATCGGGGGGGGCAACTAATGAAAAACTGTTTTTT. The full variable domain, rest sourced from reference TRBV15 and TRBJ1-4, is DAMVIQNPRYQVTQFGKPVTLSCSQTLNHNVMYWYQQKSSQAPKLLFHYYDKDFNNEADTPDNFQSRRPNTSFCFLDIRSPGLGDTAMYLCATSRSGGATNEKLFFGSGTQLSVL.

The chain combines TRBV29-1 with TRBJ1-2; the D is unclear. The CDR3 is 12 amino acids. Per germline, CDR1 SQVTM and CDR2 ANQGSEA. V gave up 6 bases and J gave up 7 bases, with 15 bases separating them. CDR3 residues: CSVFVSVSGYTF. The CDR3, as DNA: TGCAGCGTATTTGTCTCTGTTAGTGGCTACACCTTC.

The V gene is TRBV2, the J gene TRBJ2-5; TRBD1 aligns across 7 bases. The V segment lost 5 bases and the J segment 4 bases; nucleotides outside the gene matches: 4. Germline lookup yields CDR1 SNHLY and CDR2 FYNNEI. The CDR3 runs to 13 residues. The CDR3 nucleotides read TGTGCCAGCAGTTTAGACAGGGTAGAGACCCAGTACTTC. It yields the protein CASSLDRVETQYF. Full variable domain (rest looked up from reference TRBV2 and TRBJ2-5): EPEVTQTPSHQVTQMGQEVILRCVPISNHLYFYWYRQILGQKVEFLVSFYNNEISEKSEIFDDQFSVERPDGSNFTLKIRSTKLEDSAMYFCASSLDRVETQYFGPGTRLLVL.

V is TRBV25-1 and J is TRBJ1-1; the match to TRBD1 covers 9 bases. The J segment lost 6 bases and the V segment lost 6 bases, leaving 5 bases of the junction unmatched. The CDR3 runs 13 residues. Per germline, CDR1 MGHDK and CDR2 SYGVNS. CDR3 in amino acids: CASSAWDRAEAFF. CDR3 in DNA: TGTGCCAGCAGCGCGTGGGACAGGGCTGAAGCTTTCTTT.